What follows describes a single TCR beta chain. Its antigen specificity is not known. The record has no base qualities; no much larger clone is one base away. These data come from a study of blood T cell repertoires in COVID-19 (dated by TCRdb to 2018 to 2021). Study-wide context: Samples covering the acute and convalescent phases of COVID-19 were provided by collaborators in the United States, Italy and Spain. Deeply sampled blood TCRbeta repertoires from subjects exposed to, actively infected with, or recovered from COVID-19 were included in the dataset. The repertoires were released in a freely available public database meant as a resource for research on the immune response to SARS-CoV-2. The material from the prospective study consisted of cDNA or gDNA derived from T cells, B-cell-depleted T cells, or PBMCs. Sample metadata almost always included a de-identified subject ID, COVID-19 status, age in years and sex. Samples came from the ongoing ImmuneRACE study (first 160 participants) plus 1,254 subjects from 6 global collaborators. Where HLA class I and class II types were available, the types were taken from metadata supplied by the sample provider, not from assay-based typing.

Germline trimming amounts to 5 bases on V and 8 bases on J, with 8 as the count of junction bases outside the gene matches. Reading the germline V gene (reference sequence) gives CDR1 LNHDA and CDR2 SQIVND. Taken from cysteine to phenylalanine, the CDR3 has 13 residues. CDR3 DNA is the only sequence kept; it has 39 bases, read in frame from the first base. At one collaborating source in Seattle, patients were enrolled during active infection and were followed longitudinally through the course of disease. The collaborating institutions used their own protocols to collect whole blood in K2EDTA tubes. For TCRbeta analysis, collaborators shipped samples in one of three forms: frozen whole blood, isolated PBMCs, or DNA extracted from either of those sample types. What the study reported, not specific to this receptor: The quantity of clinical and demographic metadata differed by source and by participant and was supplied without curation.

The immunoSEQ Assay, a bias-controlled multiplex PCR, was used to amplify TCRbeta CDR3 regions from genomic DNA. The original pipeline was this. The number of nucleated cells in each sample was estimated from the amplification of reference gene primers within the assay. To quantify the absolute abundance of each unique TCRbeta CDR3 rearrangement, sequence reads were collapsed and filtered. For each sample, productive Simpson clonality was calculated as the square root of Simpson's diversity index over productive rearrangements. What TCRdb holds here is the immuneACCESS table cut down to in-frame rearrangements. Part of the clones is not present; checked against another copy, under half of the missing clones reflect an unresolved V gene, and the others are unexplained. V, J and clone size are those of that table, while D and trimming were read from the DNA. The sample records approximately 97,000 clones, approximately 86% of which are singletons. The ten largest make up around 5.3% of the sample.

The material sequenced was peripheral blood. The sequence derives from a woman in her fifties or sixties with COVID-19, enrolled during active disease. Recombination linked TRBV19 to TRBJ1-2, with 7 bases in between that match TRBD1. CDR3 loop: CASSDTGVGGYTF. The DNA reads as follows: TGTGCCAGTAGTGATACAGGGGTGGGAGGCTACACCTTC.